This T cell receptor beta chain is drawn from a study of regulatory and conventional T cells in RAG deficiency. Findings and limits, study-wide: Omenn CD25-high CD127-low cells may be activated cells, not true Tregs. In Omenn syndrome, Treg and Tconv repertoires overlapped >75%. Shannon entropy fell and Simpson indices rose in RAG-deficient patients. Other subsets showed around 9.4-fold reductions, but Treg unique TCR beta sequences fell roughly 100-fold in these patients.

Here immunoSEQ multiplex PCR was the method, and the copy in TCRdb shows in-frame clones only, minus some. The profile shows approximately 48,000 clones, around 90% of them singletons. Genomic DNA came from blood conventional CD4+ T cells gated CD25-low CD127-high. Regarding this clone: Its antigen is undetermined.

Germline V gene data show CDR1 as SNHLY and CDR2 as FYNNEI. Germline trimming cut 9 bases from V and 2 bases from J; bases unmatched to any gene: 4. The CDR3 sequence is 14 residues long. These data were also reused for a study on regulatory T cells. From that study: The PCR used 52 TRBV and 13 TRBJ primers.

Sequencing input: CD4+ effector T cells sorted from blood. The clonotype was recovered from a human donor in good health. V gene TRBV2 combines with J gene TRBJ2-2, with 9 bases identical to TRBD1. The CDR3 region has the DNA TGTGCCAGAACAGGGGGCGGAAACACCGGGGAGCTGTTTTTT. Its translation: CARTGGGNTGELFF.